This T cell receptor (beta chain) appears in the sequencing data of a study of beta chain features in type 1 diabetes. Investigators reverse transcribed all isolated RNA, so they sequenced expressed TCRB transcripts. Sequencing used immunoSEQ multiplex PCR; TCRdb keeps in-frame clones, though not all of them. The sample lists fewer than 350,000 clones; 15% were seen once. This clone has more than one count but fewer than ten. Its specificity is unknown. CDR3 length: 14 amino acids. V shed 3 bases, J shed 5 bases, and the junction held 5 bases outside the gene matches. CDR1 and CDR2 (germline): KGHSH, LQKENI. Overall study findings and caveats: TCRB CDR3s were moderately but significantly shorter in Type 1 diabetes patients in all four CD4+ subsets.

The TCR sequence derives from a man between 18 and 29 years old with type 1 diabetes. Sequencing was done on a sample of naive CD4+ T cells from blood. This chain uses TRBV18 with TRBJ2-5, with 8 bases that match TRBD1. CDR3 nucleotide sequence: TGTGCCAGCTCACCCAGGACAGGGAAGGAGACCCAGTACTTC. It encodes CASSPRTGKETQYF.